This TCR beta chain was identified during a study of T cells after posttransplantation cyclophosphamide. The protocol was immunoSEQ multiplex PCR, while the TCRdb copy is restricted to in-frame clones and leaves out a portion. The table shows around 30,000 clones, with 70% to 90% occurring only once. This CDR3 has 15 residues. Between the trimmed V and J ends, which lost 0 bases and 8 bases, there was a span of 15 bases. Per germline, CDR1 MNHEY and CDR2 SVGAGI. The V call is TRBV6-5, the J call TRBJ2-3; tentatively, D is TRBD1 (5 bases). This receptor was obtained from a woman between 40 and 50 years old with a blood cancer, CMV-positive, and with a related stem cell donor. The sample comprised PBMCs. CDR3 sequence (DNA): TGTGCCAGCAGTTACTCCATAGCTCAGGGCGGTACGCAGTATTTT. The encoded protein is CASSYSIAQGGTQYF.